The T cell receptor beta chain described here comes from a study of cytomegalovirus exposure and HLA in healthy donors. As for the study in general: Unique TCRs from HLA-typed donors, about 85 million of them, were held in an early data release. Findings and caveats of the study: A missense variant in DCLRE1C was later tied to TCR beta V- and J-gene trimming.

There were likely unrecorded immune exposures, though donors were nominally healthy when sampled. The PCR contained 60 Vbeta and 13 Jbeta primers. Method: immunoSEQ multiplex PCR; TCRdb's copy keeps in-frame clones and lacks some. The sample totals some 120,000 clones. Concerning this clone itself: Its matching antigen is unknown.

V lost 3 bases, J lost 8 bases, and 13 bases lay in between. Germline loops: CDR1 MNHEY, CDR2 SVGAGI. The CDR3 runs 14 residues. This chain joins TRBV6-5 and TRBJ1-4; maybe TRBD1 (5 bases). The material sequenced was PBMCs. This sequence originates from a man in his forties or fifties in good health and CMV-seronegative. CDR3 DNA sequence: TGTGCCAGCAGTTATTCGGCAGGGCCAGAAAAACTGTTTTTT. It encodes CASSYSAGPEKLFF.